Below, 8 T cell receptor beta chains from the same sample are listed, as sequenced in a study of T cell repertoires in cytomegalovirus infection. From the reads, TCRdb called clonotypes with MiXCR, one entry per CDR3 protein. In the table there are 250,000 to 300,000 distinct CDR3 sequences, about 20% of which are singletons. For these receptors, no antigen is known. This specimen was cultured PBMCs, taken from culture after CMV antigen stimulation. These receptors originate from a human donor in good health (CMV status not recorded). Some clones in this sample may be carry-over from other donors' samples.

The chain has TRBV19 and TRBJ1-2, with 9 bases fitting TRBD1. There are 14 residues in the CDR3. J lost 5 bases, V lost 3 bases, and 4 bases had no gene match. Germline V gene lookup returns CDR1 LNHDA and CDR2 SQIVND (reference sequence). The CDR3 loop reads CASSMDRGGYGYTF. The CDR3, as DNA: TGTGCCAGTAGTATGGACAGGGGTGGATATGGCTACACCTTC.

The rearrangement joins TRBV4-3 to TRBJ1-1; TRBD1 matches 8 bases. V trimming: 6 bases; J trimming: 8 bases; junction bases outside the gene matches: 2. This CDR3 comprises 11 residues. CDR1 LGHNA and CDR2 YSLEER come from the germline V gene. The chain's CDR3 is CASRRQGEAFF. The CDR3 coding sequence is TGCGCCAGCAGGAGACAGGGGGAAGCTTTCTTT.

The chain couples TRBV7-9 to TRBJ1-5; 9 bases fit TRBD1. The J segment lost 5 bases and the V segment lost 0 bases, leaving 5 bases of the junction unmatched. The germline CDR1 and CDR2 sequences are SEHNR and FQNEAQ (reference sequence). The CDR3 spans 16 residues. CDR3 DNA: TGTGCCAGCAGCTTAGCGCTAGGGACAGGGCATCAGCCCCAGCATTTT. The encoded protein is CASSLALGTGHQPQHF.

The gene calls are TRBV11-2 and TRBJ2-3; 9 positions match TRBD2. This CDR3 spans 16 amino acids. V lost 1 base and J lost 6; bases outside the gene matches: 8. Germline assignment: CDR1 SGHAT and CDR2 FQNNGV. This CDR3 is CASSLGGAAGGDTQYF. The CDR3 DNA is TGTGCCAGCAGCTTAGGGGGAGCGGCGGGAGGGGATACGCAGTATTTT.

This clonotype was detected a few times. The rearrangement uses TRBV6-1 and TRBJ2-1; D call uncertain. The CDR3 loop spans 12 amino acids. Trimming left V 0 bases short and J 12 bases short, with 9 bases between. Looked up from germline, CDR1 is MNHNS and CDR2 is SASEGT. This chain's CDR3 is CASSEAWTPQFF. CDR3 DNA: TGTGCCAGCAGTGAAGCCTGGACCCCGCAGTTCTTC.

At least ten counts were recorded for this clonotype. The rearrangement uses TRBV12-3 or TRBV12-4 and TRBJ1-2; TRBD1 might be the D (6 bases). The V end lost 2 bases, the J end lost 4 bases, and 14 bases lay between the germline ends. There are 15 residues in the CDR3. Written as DNA, the CDR3 is TGTGCCAGCAGTTTAAGGGGGGCTCAGGTCTATGGCTACACCTTC. It is translated as CASSLRGAQVYGYTF.

The V call is TRBV11-2, the J call TRBJ2-7; D not resolved. V shed 1 base and J shed 3 bases, with 7 bases lying between them. There are 13 residues in the CDR3. Germline-derived CDR1 and CDR2 are SGHAT and FQNNGV. DNA of the CDR3: TGTGCCAGCAGCTTAGTATCCGGCTACGAGCAGTACGTC. This encodes CASSLVSGYEQYV.

In its sample, this clonotype was seen a few times. This rearrangement joins TRBV15 to TRBJ2-7; D perhaps matches TRBD2 (6 bases). Trimming stripped 0 bases from V and 5 bases from J, with 14 bases between. CDR1 and CDR2 from the germline V gene are LNHNV and YYDKDF (reference sequence). This CDR3 comprises 15 residues. In DNA form, the CDR3 reads TGTGCCACCAGCAGAGATGACGGTAGCGGCCACGAGCAGTACGTC. Residues: CATSRDDGSGHEQYV.